Listed below are T cell receptor beta chains from one sample, sequenced in a study of T cell responses to AZD1222 COVID-19 vaccine. The data were produced by immunoSEQ multiplex PCR, yet TCRdb's version contains in-frame clones alone and is incomplete. In the table there are 130,000 or so clones, 65% to 90% of which are singletons. The starting material was peripheral blood, obtained 28 days after the second dose of the MenACWY control vaccine. These TCRs come from an adult who received the MenACWY meningococcal vaccine as a control. CDR3s include the opening cysteine and the closing phenylalanine or tryptophan. The D gene is left open where the match is weak. Clone size is shown for a subset of rows, as once, few, many or a class of expanded clone.

V gene,clone size,D gene,J gene,CDR3 DNA,CDR3 protein
TRBV14,NA,TRBD2,TRBJ2-3,TGTGCCAGCAGCGCACTAGCGGGGGGCAGGAGCACAGATACGCAGTATTTT,CASSALAGGRSTDTQYF
TRBV5-4,NA,NA,TRBJ2-1,TGTGCCAGCAGCTTGGACCTCCTTAAGGGGAATGAGCAGTTCTTC,CASSLDLLKGNEQFF
TRBV28,NA,TRBD2,TRBJ2-4,TGTGCCAGCAGTTCCCTAGCGGGAGGGAGGAACATTCAGTACTTC,CASSSLAGGRNIQYF
TRBV7-3,NA,TRBD1,TRBJ1-2,TGTGCCAGCAGCTTGGGACCGGGACAGGGGGTGGATGGCTACACCTTC,CASSLGPGQGVDGYTF
TRBV4-2,once,TRBD2,TRBJ2-5,TGTGCCAGCAGCCGATCGGTCAGCGGGGGGGAAGAGACCCAGTACTTC,CASSRSVSGGEETQYF
TRBV5-5,NA,NA,TRBJ1-5,TGTGCCAGCAGCTTGGTACAGACTCGAAACAATCAGCCCCAGCATTTT,CASSLVQTRNNQPQHF
TRBV29-1,NA,TRBD2,TRBJ2-1,TGCAGCGTTGTCCCCCCTAGCGGGCTGTACAATGAGCAGTTCTTC,CSVVPPSGLYNEQFF
TRBV6-9,NA,TRBD2,TRBJ2-1,TGTGCCAGCACTGAACTAGCGGGGGTGCTTACGAATAGTTACAATGAGCAGTTCTTC,CASTELAGVLTNSYNEQFF
TRBV10-3,few,NA,TRBJ1-2,TGTGCCATCAGCGTCCGACGGGGGGACTATGGCTACACCTTC,CAISVRRGDYGYTF
TRBV4-2,NA,NA,TRBJ2-2,TGTGCCAGCAGCCAGTTAACCGGGGAGCTGTTTTTT,CASSQLTGELFF
TRBV7-9,once,NA,TRBJ1-2,TGTGCCAGCGAGGAGAACATTGGCTATGGCTACACCTTC,CASEENIGYGYTF
TRBV28,NA,NA,TRBJ1-4,TGTGCCAGCAGTTTACCGGGAGAGGGTAGAGGTGAAAAACTGTTTTTT,CASSLPGEGRGEKLFF
TRBV5-1,NA,NA,TRBJ1-1,TGCGCCAGCAGCTTGTTAGCGAGGGGGGAGACTGAAGCTTTCTTT,CASSLLARGETEAFF
TRBV24-1,NA,NA,TRBJ2-1,TGTGCCACCGGGGACGGAGTGAATGAGCAGTTCTTC,CATGDGVNEQFF
TRBV24-1,NA,TRBD1,TRBJ2-1,TGTGCCACCAGTGGACAGGGAAGAAGGTACAATGAGCAGTTCTTC,CATSGQGRRYNEQFF
TRBV7-2,NA,NA,TRBJ2-2,TGTGCCAGCAGCTTAGGATGGGCCCCCACCGGGGAGCTGTTTTTT,CASSLGWAPTGELFF
TRBV19,NA,NA,TRBJ1-3,TGTGCCAGTAGAGAAGGGTTCTGGAGTGGAAACACCATATATTTT,CASREGFWSGNTIYF
TRBV7-9,NA,NA,TRBJ1-3,TGTGCCAGCAGCTCGGACAGACTACCCTCTGGAAACACCATATATTTT,CASSSDRLPSGNTIYF
TRBV28,NA,NA,TRBJ2-2,TGTGCCAGCAGGTTAATCGGGGACACCGGGGAGCTGTTTTTT,CASRLIGDTGELFF
TRBV29-1,NA,TRBD2,TRBJ2-2,TGCAGCGCTAGCGCGGGGGAGGCCGGGGAGCTGTTTTTT,CSASAGEAGELFF
TRBV7-2,NA,TRBD2,TRBJ2-1,TGTGCCAGCAGCTTGAGACTAGCGGGATATGAGAATGAGCAGTTCTTC,CASSLRLAGYENEQFF
TRBV4-1,NA,NA,TRBJ2-3,TGCGCCAGCAGCCAAGAGTCCGGGGCCGGGGATACGCAGTATTTT,CASSQESGAGDTQYF
TRBV5-1,NA,TRBD2,TRBJ2-1,TGCGCCAGCAGCTTGCCCGGGACTAGCGGAGAAAGAAGCTCCTACAATGAGCAGTTCTTC,CASSLPGTSGERSSYNEQFF
TRBV19,NA,TRBD1,TRBJ1-2,TGTGCCAGTAGTATTCGAGCCAGGGGGCCCATAACCTTC,CASSIRARGPITF
TRBV12-3/TRBV12-4,NA,NA,TRBJ1-6,TGTGCCAGCAGTTTAAGAAATAATTCACCCCTCCACTTT,CASSLRNNSPLHF
TRBV7-9,few,NA,TRBJ1-1,TGTGCCAGCAGCCTCATAGGGGACTCTGAAGCTTTCTTT,CASSLIGDSEAFF
TRBV7-9,NA,NA,TRBJ1-1,TGTGCCAGCAGCTTCGGACAGTCCACTGAAGCTTTCTTT,CASSFGQSTEAFF
TRBV2,NA,NA,TRBJ1-2,TGTGCCAGCCCCAACCGGCAGGGAAGAAGCTATGGCTACACCTTC,CASPNRQGRSYGYTF
TRBV28,once,TRBD2,TRBJ2-5,TGTGCCAGCACCTCTAGCGGGGGACTAGAGACCCAGTACTTC,CASTSSGGLETQYF
TRBV30,NA,TRBD1,TRBJ1-1,TGTGCCTGGGGACAGGGGGCGACTGAAGCTTTCTTT,CAWGQGATEAFF
TRBV27,NA,NA,TRBJ1-5,TGTGCCAGCAGTTTGGGGGGCTATAGCAATCAGCCCCAGCATTTT,CASSLGGYSNQPQHF
TRBV13,NA,NA,TRBJ1-3,TGTGCCAGCAGCTTAGGGTATTCTGGAAACACCATATATTTT,CASSLGYSGNTIYF
TRBV7-2,NA,TRBD2,TRBJ2-1,TGTGCCAGCAGCTTATGGTCGGGAGGCTATCATGAGCAGTTCTTC,CASSLWSGGYHEQFF
TRBV15,NA,NA,TRBJ1-5,TGTGCCACCAGCGGCCCCGGGGTGAGGAGCAATCAGCCCCAGCATTTT,CATSGPGVRSNQPQHF
TRBV3-1/TRBV3-2,NA,TRBD1,TRBJ1-2,TGTGCCAGCAGCCAAGTGGGACAGCCCTATGGCTACACCTTC,CASSQVGQPYGYTF
TRBV11-2,NA,TRBD1,TRBJ2-1,TGTGCCAGCAGCTTAATTAGGGGACAGGGGCCCAATGAGCAGTTCTTC,CASSLIRGQGPNEQFF
TRBV28,NA,TRBD1,TRBJ1-5,TGTGCCAGCAGTGGCCGGGACAGGGGGCTTTTGAATAGCAATCAGCCCCAGCATTTT,CASSGRDRGLLNSNQPQHF
TRBV13,NA,TRBD1,TRBJ2-2,TGTGCCAGCAGCTCCCCTACCGGGGACAGGCACACCGGGGAGCTGTTTTTT,CASSSPTGDRHTGELFF
TRBV2,NA,NA,TRBJ1-1,TGTGCCAGCAGTACCCGGGGGGGGCGGGCAGCGGCTTTCTTT,CASSTRGGRAAAFF
TRBV5-1,once,NA,TRBJ1-5,TGCGCCAGCAGCTTAGGAACAAATCAGCCCCAGCATTTT,CASSLGTNQPQHF
TRBV21-1,NA,NA,TRBJ2-7,TGTGCCAGCAGCAAAGAAGGAAGGGGGCCGGCTACCGAGCAGTACTTC,CASSKEGRGPATEQYF
TRBV11-2,NA,NA,TRBJ1-1,TGTGCCAGCAGCCGGCCGGGCACTGAAGCTTTCTTT,CASSRPGTEAFF
TRBV6-4,once,NA,TRBJ1-4,TGTGCCAGCCCCCCTAGGAAACTGTTTTTT,CASPPRKLFF
TRBV3-1/TRBV3-2,NA,NA,TRBJ1-3,TGTGCCAGCAGCCAAGATCAGGGCAGTCCTGGAAACACCATATATTTT,CASSQDQGSPGNTIYF
TRBV28,NA,TRBD1,TRBJ1-6,TGTGCCAGCAGTTTTCTTGACAGGGTGAGATCACCCCTCCACTTT,CASSFLDRVRSPLHF
TRBV6-5,NA,NA,TRBJ1-3,TGTGCCAGCAGTTACTCTCGGTCTGCTACTGGAAACACCATATATTTT,CASSYSRSATGNTIYF